This passage covers 13 T cell receptor beta chains from one sample sequenced in a study of blood T cell repertoires in COVID-19. The table came from immunoSEQ multiplex PCR; TCRdb's copy has only in-frame clones and leaves some out. The sample lists 200,000 to 250,000 clones; roughly 82% were seen once. Specimen: peripheral blood. The receptors come from a woman between 65 and 79 years old with acute or convalescent COVID-19.

The genes are TRBV5-1 and TRBJ2-1, with 7 bases that match TRBD2. CDR3 length equals 13 residues. Germline assignment: CDR1 SGHRS and CDR2 YFSETQ. V shed 0 bases and J 12 bases; nucleotides not matched to a gene: 6. CDR3 protein: CASSLVQGGGQFF. DNA for the CDR3: TGCGCCAGCAGCTTGGTTCAGGGCGGGGGGCAGTTCTTC. Using reference TRBV5-1 and TRBJ2-1 for the parts outside the CDR3, the full variable domain is KAGVTQTPRYLIKTRGQQVTLSCSPISGHRSVSWYQQTPGQGLQFLFEYFSETQRNKGNFPGRFSGRQFSNSRSEMNVSTLELGDSALYLCASSLVQGGGQFFGPGTRLTVL.

The rearrangement links TRBV5-1 to TRBJ2-2; D uncertain. Germline values: CDR1 SGHRS, CDR2 YFSETQ. CDR3 length equals 15 residues. Between the trimmed V and J ends, which lost 0 bases and 1 base, there was a span of 7 bases. CDR3 amino acids: CASSLGAENTGELFF. DNA of the CDR3: TGCGCCAGCAGCTTGGGTGCGGAGAACACCGGGGAGCTGTTTTTT.

The chain joins TRBV6-2 or TRBV6-3 to TRBJ1-2; D is perhaps TRBD1 (6 bases). The germline CDR1 and CDR2 sequences are MNHEY and SVGEGT. V lost 6 bases and J lost 5, with 22 bases in between. This CDR3 is built from 16 residues. CDR3 loop: CASSISTGPNGYGYTF. CDR3 DNA: TGTGCCAGCAGCATCTCGACAGGACCCAACGGGTATGGCTACACCTTC.

The genes are TRBV19 and TRBJ2-1; 7 bases align to TRBD2. The CDR3 has 15 amino acids. V lost 3 bases, J lost 1 base, and 3 bases stayed unmatched. Germline-derived CDR1 and CDR2 are LNHDA and SQIVND (reference sequence). The DNA of the CDR3 is TGTGCCAGTAGTATGGGCGGGGGTTCCTACAATGAGCAGTTCTTC. Translated, it gives CASSMGGGSYNEQFF.

Only a few counts were recorded for this clone. An end of the junction differs from the germline gene, which may be a read error. The rearrangement links TRBV2 to TRBJ1-5, with D possibly being TRBD1 (6 bases). CDR1 is SNHLY and CDR2 is FYNNEI in the germline V gene. The CDR3 runs to 13 residues. DNA of the CDR3: TGTGCCAGCAGTTTAAGACAGGTTCAGGCCCAGCATTTT. Its protein product is CASSLRQVQAQHF.

A note on this clone: Other DNA sequences in this sample translate to the same CDR3. The gene calls are TRBV19 and TRBJ2-1; 12 bases are a match to TRBD2. In germline, CDR1 is LNHDA, CDR2 SQIVND (reference sequence). CDR3 length equals 20 residues. Trimming at V came to 6 bases and at J to 0 bases, leaving 15 bases not matched to a gene. The CDR3, as DNA: TGTGCCAGTAGACCCCCGGCGGGGCTAGCGGGAGGGAGCTCCTACAATGAGCAGTTCTTC. This encodes CASRPPAGLAGGSSYNEQFF.

This clone appeared once. The V call is TRBV29-1, the J call TRBJ1-6, with D perhaps matching TRBD1 (6 bases). V gave up 5 bases and J gave up 5 bases, with 10 bases separating them. CDR3 length: 13 amino acids. CDR1 and CDR2 from the germline V gene are SQVTM and ANQGSEA. The DNA for the CDR3 is TGCAGCGTTTCTCAGGGGAATAATTCACCCCTCCACTTT. Its translation is CSVSQGNNSPLHF.

This chain uses TRBV5-4 with TRBJ1-1; unclear D gene. This CDR3 has 13 residues. Trimming cost V 2 bases and J 0 bases, with 5 bases left between them. Germline V gene data show CDR1 as SGHNT and CDR2 as YYREEE (reference sequence). The DNA of the CDR3 is TGTGCCAGCAGCTTTAACTTGAACACTGAAGCTTTCTTT. Its protein is CASSFNLNTEAFF.

The chain couples TRBV6-5 to TRBJ2-2; D call uncertain. The CDR3 runs to 14 residues. The germline V gene encodes CDR1 MNHEY and CDR2 SVGAGI. The V end lost 7 bases, the J end lost 0 bases, and 9 bases lay between the germline ends. CDR3 sequence (DNA): TGTGCCAGCATGCGAGGCGCGAACACCGGGGAGCTGTTTTTT. Protein product: CASMRGANTGELFF.

This sequence joins TRBV6-2 or TRBV6-3 and TRBJ1-2; 8 bases are a match to TRBD1. Trimming removed 6 bases from V and 6 bases from J; junction bases left unmatched: 12. The germline V gene has CDR1 MNHEY and CDR2 SVGEGT. This CDR3 has 15 residues. The CDR3 region is CASSQSDRVWHGYTF. The CDR3 nucleotides are TGTGCCAGCAGCCAATCGGACAGGGTCTGGCATGGCTACACCTTC.

The DNA of the CDR3 is TGTGCCAGCAGCCAAGGGGGGGGTGGAAACACCATATATTTT. It encodes CASSQGGGGNTIYF. V and J are TRBV3-1 (or the pseudogene TRBV3-2) and TRBJ1-3, with TRBD1 as a possible D gene (5 bases). The CDR3 contains 14 residues. The V gene lost 1 base and the J gene lost 3 bases, with 7 bases spanning the gap. Germline CDR1 is LGHDT and CDR2 is YNNKEL (reference sequence).

The rearrangement uses TRBV7-2 and TRBJ1-5; TRBD1 matches 8 bases. V dropped 1 base and J dropped 6; count of bases not matched to a gene: 5. This CDR3 region has 15 residues. CDR1 is SGHTA and CDR2 is FQGNSA in the germline V gene. CDR3 DNA: TGTGCCAGCAGCTTAGACCAGGGGGCAGGTCAGCCCCAGCATTTT. It translates to CASSLDQGAGQPQHF.

The V gene is TRBV6-1, the J gene TRBJ2-3; D is unclear. The CDR3 has 13 residues. Looked up from germline, CDR1 is MNHNS and CDR2 is SASEGT. Trimming stripped 3 bases from V and 6 bases from J, with 10 bases between. This CDR3 reads CASSDGWSDTQYF. In nucleotides, the CDR3 is TGTGCCAGCAGTGATGGTTGGAGCGATACGCAGTATTTT.